Shown below are 21 T cell receptor beta chains from a single sample sequenced in a study of T-cell reconstitution after alpha-beta-depleted transplantation in children. TCRbeta library preparation incorporated unique molecular identifiers. TCRdb passed the PCR reads through MiXCR, listing each CDR3 protein once. The sample carries about 610,000 distinct CDR3 sequences, more than 9% recorded once. Sequences were derived from PBMCs from the stem cell graft donor, sampled from the stem cell graft. These receptors were collected from a human donor who donated a stem cell graft to a child with acute myeloid leukemia.

This chain connects TRBV6-2 or TRBV6-3 to TRBJ2-7; 7 bases match TRBD1. The CDR3 is 13 residues long. The V gene's germline CDR1 is MNHEY and CDR2 SVGEGT. With 5 bases clipped from V and 6 bases from J, the junction kept 7 bases outside the gene matches. CDR3 amino acids: CASSRQGPAEQYF. CDR3 DNA: TGTGCCAGCAGTCGACAGGGCCCCGCCGAGCAGTACTTC.

The rearrangement joins TRBV3-1 to TRBJ2-1; 11 positions match TRBD2. Unmatched junction bases numbered 18, after V lost 5 bases and J lost 6 bases. The CDR3 loop spans 19 amino acids. In germline, CDR1 is LGHDT, CDR2 YNNKEL (reference sequence). The CDR3 loop reads CASSYSRESGLAGGNEQFF. CDR3 bases: TGTGCCAGCAGCTACTCGCGGGAGTCCGGTCTAGCGGGAGGCAATGAGCAGTTCTTC.

The V and J genes are TRBV20-1 and TRBJ2-2; D may match TRBD1 or TRBD2 (6 bases each). The CDR3 is made up of 14 amino acids. CDR1 is DFQATT, CDR2 SNEGSKA, per germline (reference sequence). With 1 base removed from V and 6 bases from J, the gap between germline ends came to 12 bases. The DNA of the CDR3 is TGCAGTGCTAGAGTCTTGGGGGGCCCCGGGGAGCTGTTTTTT. It codes for CSARVLGGPGELFF.

The sample holds many counts of this clonotype. The chain joins TRBV7-6 to TRBJ1-4; maybe TRBD1 (5 bases). This CDR3 contains 14 residues. V lost 5 bases to trimming and J lost 8 bases, with 15 bases between them. Germline V lookup: CDR1 SGHVS, CDR2 FNYEAQ. The chain's CDR3 is CASSRTGSGEKLFF. In DNA form, the CDR3 reads TGTGCCAGCAGCCGCACAGGAAGTGGAGAAAAACTGTTTTTT.

The CDR3 nucleotides read TGTGCCACCAACCCTGGGAGTGTCTACGAGCAGTACTTC. Translation: CATNPGSVYEQYF. The chain recombines TRBV28 with TRBJ2-7; D is possibly TRBD2 (5 bases). The germline V gene encodes CDR1 MDHEN and CDR2 SYDVKM. The CDR3 runs 13 residues. The germline V and J ends were trimmed by 10 bases and 3 bases, with 16 bases remaining between them. Full variable domain (missing parts from reference TRBV28 and TRBJ2-7): DVKVTQSSRYLVKRTGEKVFLECVQDMDHENMFWYRQDPGLGLRLIYFSYDVKMKEKGDIPEGYSVSREKKERFSLILESASTNQTSMYLCATNPGSVYEQYFGPGTRLTVT.

This clonotype was detected only a few times. The chain carries TRBV10-3 and TRBJ2-1, with a tentative D call TRBD1 (5 bases). The CDR3 is 13 amino acids. The germline V gene has CDR1 ENHRY and CDR2 SYGVKD. Between the trimmed V and J ends, which lost 3 bases and 7 bases, there was a span of 10 bases. Here the CDR3 DNA reads TGTGCCATCAGTGACCAAGGGGTTAATGAGCAGTTCTTC. Its translation is CAISDQGVNEQFF.

Many counts were recorded for this clonotype. The CDR3 sequence: CSVSRRAEAYEQYF. CDR3 bases: TGCAGCGTCTCCCGCAGGGCGGAAGCCTACGAGCAGTACTTC. V and J are TRBV29-1 and TRBJ2-7; the D gene is possibly TRBD1 (5 bases). Trimming removed 6 bases at V and 2 bases at J, with 17 bases between. Germline values: CDR1 SQVTM, CDR2 ANQGSEA. The CDR3 loop spans 14 amino acids.

The chain employs TRBV28 and TRBJ2-1; D is uncertain. The germline gives CDR1 MDHEN, CDR2 SYDVKM. Trimming took 5 bases from V and 6 from J, leaving 11 bases between them. The CDR3 has 13 residues. CDR3 residues: CASSPVVVNEQFF. In DNA, the CDR3 is TGTGCCAGCAGTCCCGTAGTAGTCAATGAGCAGTTCTTC.

This clonotype was seen only a few times. This CDR3 reads CASSFFVSEYEQYF. DNA for the CDR3: TGTGCCAGCAGCTTTTTCGTCAGCGAGTACGAGCAGTACTTC. The chain links TRBV7-2 to TRBJ2-7; no definite D call. The V end lost 3 bases, the J end lost 4 bases, and 13 bases lay between the germline ends. This CDR3 has 14 amino acids. Looked up from germline, CDR1 is SGHTA and CDR2 is FQGNSA.

The genes are TRBV18 and TRBJ2-1; unclear D gene. Trimming shortened V by 0 bases and J by 10 bases, and 13 bases separated the two germline ends. Per germline, CDR1 KGHSH and CDR2 LQKENI. The CDR3 is 14 residues long. The CDR3 region is CASSPPSKIWEQFF. CDR3 DNA: TGTGCCAGCTCACCACCATCAAAAATCTGGGAGCAGTTCTTC. Based on the CDR3 plus reference TRBV18 and TRBJ2-1, the full variable domain is NAGVMQNPRHLVRRRGQEARLRCSPMKGHSHVYWYRQLPEEGLKFMVYLQKENIIDESGMPKERFSAEFPKEGPSILRIQQVVRGDSAAYFCASSPPSKIWEQFFGPGTRLTVL.

The V and J genes are TRBV30 and TRBJ2-5; 8 positions agree with TRBD1. CDR3 size: 14 residues. Germline lookup yields CDR1 GTSNPN and CDR2 SVGIG (reference sequence). The ends lost 2 bases at V and 1 base at J; junction bases unmatched: 3. The CDR3 protein is CAWSRQGTQETQYF. The CDR3 DNA reads TGTGCCTGGAGTCGACAGGGGACCCAAGAGACCCAGTACTTC. The full variable domain, in which reference TRBV30 and TRBJ2-5 provide the parts outside the CDR3, is SQTIHQWPATLVQPVGSPLSLECTVEGTSNPNLYWYRQAAGRGLQLLFYSVGIGQISSEVPQNLSASRPQDRQFILSSKKLLLSDSGFYLCAWSRQGTQETQYFGPGTRLLVL.

The chain couples TRBV7-2 to TRBJ2-2; TRBD2 might be the D (6 bases). The CDR3 runs to 14 residues. Between the trimmed V and J ends, which lost 8 bases and 0 bases, there was a span of 10 bases. Per germline, CDR1 SGHTA and CDR2 FQGNSA. CDR3 protein: CASGGRTNTGELFF. The CDR3 DNA reads TGTGCCAGCGGGGGGAGAACGAACACCGGGGAGCTGTTTTTT.

In this sample, this clonotype turned up a few times. The rearrangement links TRBV9 to TRBJ2-4; 9 bases align to TRBD2. The CDR3 loop spans 19 amino acids. V lost 3 bases and J lost 3; bases outside the gene matches: 16. Germline V gives CDR1 SGDLS, CDR2 YYNGEE. CDR3: CASSAPLAGGPKGKNIQYF. The CDR3 DNA reads TGTGCCAGCAGCGCCCCACTTGCGGGAGGGCCGAAGGGCAAAAACATTCAGTACTTC.

This clonotype was seen ten or more times. The chain links TRBV5-1 to TRBJ2-6; 11 bases are a match to TRBD1. This CDR3 spans 18 amino acids. V shed 0 bases, J shed 0 bases, and the junction held 2 bases outside the gene matches. Germline-derived CDR1 and CDR2 are SGHRS and YFSETQ. The CDR3 here is CASSLGGQGASGANVLTF. CDR3 DNA: TGCGCCAGCAGCTTGGGTGGACAGGGGGCCTCTGGGGCCAACGTCCTGACTTTC.

This chain joins TRBV7-9 and TRBJ1-1, with D hard to call. The CDR3 runs to 12 residues. Looked up from germline, CDR1 is SEHNR and CDR2 is FQNEAQ (reference sequence). V gave up 1 base and J gave up 6 bases, with 6 bases separating them. CDR3 coding DNA: TGTGCCAGCAGCTTAGGGGTCCCTGAAGCTTTCTTT. Its protein product is CASSLGVPEAFF.

This clonotype was counted at least ten times. The chain has TRBV14 and TRBJ2-3; D remains unclear. The ends were cut back, 6 bases at V and 3 bases at J, with 10 bases in the middle. CDR1 is SGHDN and CDR2 is FVKESK in the germline V gene. CDR3 length: 13 residues. In DNA, the CDR3 is TGTGCCAGCAGTTTCGACTCTACAGATACGCAGTATTTT. It specifies CASSFDSTDTQYF.

The V and J genes are TRBV15 and TRBJ2-1; D is perhaps TRBD1 (6 bases). In germline, CDR1 is LNHNV, CDR2 YYDKDF (reference sequence). This CDR3 region has 14 residues. Trimming removed 7 bases at V and 5 bases at J, with 15 bases between. The CDR3 sequence is CATNMGAFDNEQFF. As DNA, the CDR3 is TGTGCCACCAACATGGGGGCTTTCGACAATGAGCAGTTCTTC.

This clonotype has only a few counts. This chain uses TRBV6-1 with TRBJ1-4, with 7 nucleotides matching TRBD1. Germline assignment: CDR1 MNHNS and CDR2 SASEGT. The CDR3 spans 14 residues. V was clipped by 10 bases and J by 3 bases; unmatched bases: 8. CDR3 sequence (DNA): TGTGCCACTAAATCCGGGACAGCTAATGAAAAACTGTTTTTT. Amino acids: CATKSGTANEKLFF.

The gene calls are TRBV6-2 or TRBV6-3 and TRBJ2-7; no clear D. Germline loops: CDR1 MNHEY, CDR2 SVGEGT. The CDR3 length is 15 residues. V dropped 6 bases and J dropped 5 bases, with 20 bases sitting between them. The CDR3 sequence: CASSPPGGTINEQYF. Here the CDR3 DNA reads TGTGCCAGCAGCCCCCCCGGCGGAACCATCAACGAGCAGTACTTC.

The chain uses TRBV14 and TRBJ2-1, with D possibly TRBD2 on 6 matching bases. The V end was cut by 3 bases, the J end by 3 bases, with 12 bases between. Germline V gene sequence: CDR1 SGHDN, CDR2 FVKESK. This CDR3 is built from 15 residues. This CDR3 is CASSQSLALYNEQFF. Here the CDR3 DNA reads TGTGCCAGCAGCCAGAGCCTAGCGCTCTACAATGAGCAGTTCTTC.

This chain joins TRBV6-1 and TRBJ1-6, with no clear D. The CDR3 runs 14 residues. V was trimmed by 9 bases and J by 4 bases, leaving 13 bases between them. Germline CDR1 reads MNHNS; CDR2 reads SASEGT. The CDR3 sequence is CARGPRVYNSPLHF. CDR3 in DNA: TGTGCCAGAGGACCGAGAGTTTATAATTCACCCCTCCACTTT.